This TCR beta chain was documented in a study of OX40 agonist ivuxolimab in advanced cancers. Only in-frame clones appear in the TCRdb table, and some are missing; sequencing was by immunoSEQ multiplex PCR. Among fewer than 90,000 clones listed, roughly 87% were seen once. Trimming removed 6 bases from V and 4 bases from J; junction bases left unmatched: 10. The CDR3 spans 15 residues. Germline V lookup: CDR1 MNHEY, CDR2 SVGAGI. This clone was picked up a small number of times. The chain carries TRBV6-5 and TRBJ1-2, with 8 bases aligning to TRBD1. The TCR sequence derives from an adult with an advanced solid tumor such as melanoma, head and neck, liver or kidney cancer. The specimen comprised CD4+ or CD8+ T cells sorted from blood, sampled in a trial of the OX40 agonist ivuxolimab. This chain's CDR3 is CASRITQGAVYGYTF. CDR3 sequence (DNA): TGTGCCAGCAGGATCACTCAGGGGGCTGTCTATGGCTACACCTTC.